A single T cell receptor (beta chain) is shown here with its context. As yet, its antigen is unknown. cDNA synthesis used the whole RNA isolate, giving expressed TCRB sequences. Reads from naive, central memory and regulatory T cell samples averaged roughly 3.6 million. Data came from immunoSEQ multiplex PCR; TCRdb stores just in-frame clones and leaves some out. The data show about 640,000 clones, approximately 13% seen once. This sample stems from a study of beta chain features in type 1 diabetes. About the research overall: Examination of sorted cells across all samples involved over 95 million cells. The study's findings and limits: The study found moderately but significantly shorter TCRB CDR3s in all four CD4+ subsets of Type 1 diabetes patients. Whether TCRB rearrangement is influenced by HLA type went unresolved here.

Germline V gives CDR1 MNHNY, CDR2 SVGAGI (reference sequence). V gave up 6 bases and J gave up 0 bases, with 6 bases separating them. The CDR3 runs to 14 residues. Per donor, one heparinised blood draw averaged about 116 mL. The material sequenced was naive CD4+ T cells from blood. The clonotype was recovered from a man under 40 with type 1 diabetes. The chain links TRBV6-6 to TRBJ2-6; D is uncertain. The CDR3 DNA reads as TGTGCCAGCAGCAGCTACTCTGGGGCCAACGTCCTGACTTTC. Residues: CASSSYSGANVLTF.